These 20 T cell receptor beta chains were sequenced from one sample in a study of blood T cell repertoires in COVID-19. The data were produced by immunoSEQ multiplex PCR, yet TCRdb's version contains in-frame clones alone and is incomplete. The repertoire holds about 62,000 clones, with 70% to 90% as singletons. Input material: peripheral blood. These receptors originate from a human donor in a cohort sampled during active COVID-19.

The V gene is TRBV28, the J gene TRBJ2-5; 7 bases are a match to TRBD1. The CDR3 runs to 15 residues. The trim removed 1 base at V and 5 bases at J, leaving 7 bases unmatched. Germline values: CDR1 MDHEN, CDR2 SYDVKM. As DNA, the CDR3 is TGTGCCAGCAGTTTATTCGCCGGGACAGATGAGACCCAGTACTTC. It translates to CASSLFAGTDETQYF.

This chain links TRBV5-1 with TRBJ1-1, with D perhaps TRBD1 (5 bases). Looked up from germline, CDR1 is SGHRS and CDR2 is YFSETQ. This CDR3 comprises 19 residues. Trimming removed 0 bases from V and 5 bases from J, with 26 bases in between. The CDR3 loop reads CASSLGVFWGSGQVTEAFF. CDR3 in DNA: TGCGCCAGCAGCTTGGGAGTTTTTTGGGGAAGTGGACAAGTAACTGAAGCTTTCTTT. Looking up the rest from reference TRBV5-1 and TRBJ1-1 gives the full variable domain: KAGVTQTPRYLIKTRGQQVTLSCSPISGHRSVSWYQQTPGQGLQFLFEYFSETQRNKGNFPGRFSGRQFSNSRSEMNVSTLELGDSALYLCASSLGVFWGSGQVTEAFFGQGTRLTVV.

The V gene is TRBV7-9, the J gene TRBJ1-4; 7 nucleotides match TRBD1. The CDR3 runs 17 residues. Germline CDR1 is SEHNR and CDR2 is FQNEAQ (reference sequence). J lost 5 bases, V lost 3 bases, and 12 bases had no gene match. The CDR3 loop reads CASSFPFLDRENEKLFF. The CDR3 DNA follows: TGTGCCAGCAGCTTTCCGTTTTTAGACAGGGAAAATGAAAAACTGTTTTTT.

By proportion, this clone is medium-sized. This chain connects TRBV9 to TRBJ2-7; D possibly corresponds to TRBD2 (6 bases). Germline values: CDR1 SGDLS, CDR2 YYNGEE. The CDR3 has 15 residues. Trimming left V 4 bases short and J 5 bases short, with 19 bases between. CDR3 amino acids: CASSPPGLSGHEQYF. The CDR3 nucleotides read TGTGCCAGCAGCCCTCCGGGACTTTCAGGCCACGAGCAGTACTTC.

Only one count was recorded for this clone. This CDR3 is CAISAERQETQYF. The CDR3 coding sequence is TGTGCCATCAGTGCGGAGAGACAAGAGACCCAGTACTTC. V gene TRBV10-3 combines with J gene TRBJ2-5; D is unclear. The V end lost 4 bases, the J end lost 2 bases, and 8 bases lay between the germline ends. The CDR3 spans 13 residues. Per germline, CDR1 ENHRY and CDR2 SYGVKD.

This clone is a singleton in its sample. The chain combines TRBV25-1 with TRBJ1-3, with 8 bases identical to TRBD1. CDR3 length: 15 residues. V lost 2 bases and J lost 0; bases outside the gene matches: 0. Germline CDR1 MGHDK, CDR2 SYGVNS. CDR3: CASSETGGSGNTIYF. CDR3 sequence (DNA): TGTGCCAGCAGTGAAACAGGGGGCTCTGGAAACACCATATATTTT.

This clone was seen only once. V gene TRBV27 combines with J gene TRBJ2-7; 9 positions match TRBD2. The V gene's germline CDR1 is MNHEY and CDR2 SMNVEV (reference sequence). V trimming: 5 bases; J trimming: 2 bases; junction bases outside the gene matches: 4. The CDR3 spans 14 residues. The CDR3 protein is CASSRLAATYEQYF. The CDR3 nucleotides are TGTGCCAGCAGTCGACTAGCGGCTACCTACGAGCAGTACTTC.

The V call is TRBV4-2, the J call TRBJ2-1, with 8 bases fitting TRBD1. Unmatched junction bases numbered 7, after V lost 5 bases and J lost 7 bases. The CDR3 has 14 residues. Germline lookup yields CDR1 LGHNA and CDR2 YNFKEQ. In DNA, the CDR3 is TGTGCCAGCAGCGGTGGGACAGGAGGAAATGAGCAGTTCTTC. Its translation: CASSGGTGGNEQFF.

V and J are TRBV19 and TRBJ2-2; TRBD2 agrees at 13 bases. This CDR3 has 15 amino acids. V dropped 9 bases and J dropped 8; count of bases not matched to a gene: 9. Germline assignment: CDR1 LNHDA and CDR2 SQIVND (reference sequence). DNA for the CDR3: TGTGCCAGCATCAAGACTAGCGGGGGGACTGGGGAGCTGTTTTTT. It yields the protein CASIKTSGGTGELFF.

V usage is TRBV28 and J usage is TRBJ2-7; possible D gene TRBD2, 5 bases. V was clipped by 1 base and J by 4 bases, with 8 bases between them. The CDR3 totals 13 residues. The germline V gene encodes CDR1 MDHEN and CDR2 SYDVKM. The CDR3 sequence is CASSLYGEYEQYF. CDR3 nucleotides: TGTGCCAGCAGTTTATACGGGGAGTACGAGCAGTACTTC.

The chain uses TRBV18 and TRBJ1-1, with D perhaps TRBD1 (6 bases). Germline V gene data show CDR1 as KGHSH and CDR2 as LQKENI. This CDR3 has 15 residues. Between the trimmed V and J ends, which lost 3 bases and 1 base, there was a span of 12 bases. DNA of the CDR3: TGTGCCAGCTCACCTTATCAGGGGCCGAACACTGAAGCTTTCTTT. Protein product: CASSPYQGPNTEAFF.

This rearrangement joins TRBV25-1 to TRBJ2-7; 15 bases are shared with TRBD2. The germline CDR1 and CDR2 sequences are MGHDK and SYGVNS. With V trimmed by 4 bases and J by 2 bases, 0 bases remained unmatched. The CDR3 covers 15 residues. CDR3 sequence (DNA): TGTGCCAGCAGTGGGACTAGCGGGAGGGCCTACGAGCAGTACTTC. The encoded protein is CASSGTSGRAYEQYF.

V is TRBV28 and J is TRBJ2-7; 12 bases are shared with TRBD2. V lost 3 bases, J lost 6 bases, and 6 bases stayed unmatched. This CDR3 contains 15 residues. Germline assignment: CDR1 MDHEN and CDR2 SYDVKM. The CDR3 sequence is CASSFGLAGGIEQYF. For the CDR3, the DNA is TGTGCCAGCAGTTTTGGGCTAGCGGGAGGGATCGAGCAGTACTTC. Variable domain in full (rest from reference TRBV28 and TRBJ2-7): DVKVTQSSRYLVKRTGEKVFLECVQDMDHENMFWYRQDPGLGLRLIYFSYDVKMKEKGDIPEGYSVSREKKERFSLILESASTNQTSMYLCASSFGLAGGIEQYFGPGTRLTVT.

This chain links TRBV6-1 with TRBJ1-5; D is perhaps TRBD1 (5 bases). V was cut by 2 bases and J by 4 bases, with 15 bases left in between. Germline V lookup: CDR1 MNHNS, CDR2 SASEGT. This CDR3 contains 16 residues. The CDR3: CASSEYWQGGNQPQHF. CDR3 in DNA: TGTGCCAGCAGTGAATACTGGCAGGGAGGAAATCAGCCCCAGCATTTT.

This chain connects TRBV6-2 or TRBV6-3 to TRBJ1-2, with no clear D. Germline CDR1 and CDR2: MNHEY and SVGEGT. The CDR3 consists of 14 residues. V was trimmed by 1 base and J by 6 bases, leaving 12 bases between them. The CDR3 reads CASSYYGKGNGYTF. The CDR3 DNA follows: TGTGCCAGCAGTTACTACGGGAAAGGGAATGGCTACACCTTC.

This chain uses TRBV19 with TRBJ2-1, with D unresolved. V lost 7 bases, J lost 5 bases, and 12 bases lay in between. CDR3 length: 13 amino acids. Germline loops: CDR1 LNHDA, CDR2 SQIVND (reference sequence). CDR3 in amino acids: CASNSISNNEQFF. For the CDR3, the DNA is TGTGCCAGTAACAGCATTTCAAACAATGAGCAGTTCTTC.

The chain joins TRBV5-1 to TRBJ2-6; D gene unclear. This CDR3 region has 14 residues. Germline CDR1 reads SGHRS; CDR2 reads YFSETQ. V was pared by 4 bases and J by 0 bases, with 5 bases between. The DNA for the CDR3 is TGCGCCAGCAGCCCTCTCTCTGGGGCCAACGTCCTGACTTTC. Its translation is CASSPLSGANVLTF.

The rearrangement links TRBV2 to TRBJ2-7; 8 nucleotides line up with TRBD2. V shed 8 bases, J shed 0 bases, and the junction held 6 bases outside the gene matches. In germline, CDR1 is SNHLY, CDR2 FYNNEI. This CDR3 comprises 14 residues. DNA of the CDR3: TGTGCCAGCTCCAGCGGGAGAAACTCCTACGAGCAGTACTTC. Amino acids: CASSSGRNSYEQYF.

This clone qualifies as hyperexpanded. V gene TRBV6-5 combines with J gene TRBJ1-2, with TRBD1 matching over 8 bases. The V gene's germline CDR1 is MNHEY and CDR2 SVGAGI. This CDR3 has 14 amino acids. J lost 6 bases, V lost 4 bases, and 7 bases had no gene match. CDR3 DNA: TGTGCCAGCAGTTTGGGACAGGCAAACAATGGCTACACCTTC. The encoded protein is CASSLGQANNGYTF.

This clone was picked up a small number of times. The chain has TRBV27 and TRBJ1-1; 7 nucleotides line up with TRBD1. CDR1 MNHEY and CDR2 SMNVEV come from the germline V gene (reference sequence). CDR3 length equals 14 residues. V shed 5 bases, J shed 5 bases, and the junction held 8 bases outside the gene matches. The CDR3 DNA sequence: TGTGCCAGCAGTCCACAGACAGGGTGGACTGAAGCTTTCTTT. This translates into CASSPQTGWTEAFF.